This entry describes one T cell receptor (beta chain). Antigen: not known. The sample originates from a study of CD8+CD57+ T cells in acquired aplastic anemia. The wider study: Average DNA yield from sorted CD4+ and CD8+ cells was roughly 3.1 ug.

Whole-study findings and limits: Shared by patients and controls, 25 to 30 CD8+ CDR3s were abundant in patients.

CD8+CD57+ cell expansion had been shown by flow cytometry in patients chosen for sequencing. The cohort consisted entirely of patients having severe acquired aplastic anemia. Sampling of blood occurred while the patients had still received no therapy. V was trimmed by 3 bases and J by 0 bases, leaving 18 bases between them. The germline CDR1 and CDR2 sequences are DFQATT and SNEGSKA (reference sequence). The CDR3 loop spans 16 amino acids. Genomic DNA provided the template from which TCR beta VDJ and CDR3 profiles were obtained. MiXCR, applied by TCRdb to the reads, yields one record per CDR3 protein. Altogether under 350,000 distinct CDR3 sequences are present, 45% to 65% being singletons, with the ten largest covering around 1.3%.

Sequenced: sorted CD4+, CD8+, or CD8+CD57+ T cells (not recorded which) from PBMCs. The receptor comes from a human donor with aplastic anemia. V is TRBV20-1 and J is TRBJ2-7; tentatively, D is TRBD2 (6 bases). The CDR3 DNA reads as TGCAGTGCTAGTAGTTACGGGGAGGTAGTCTCCTACGAGCAGTACTTC. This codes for CSASSYGEVVSYEQYF.